A selection of T cell receptor beta chains follows, all from one sample in a study of T cell changes during pregnancy in multiple sclerosis. Libraries were prepared by immunoSEQ multiplex PCR; TCRdb keeps only in-frame clonotypes and omits some of them. This repertoire shows about 45,000 clones, about 93% found once; its top ten account for 0.7%. The material was CD4+ T cells from peripheral blood mononuclear cells, obtained before pregnancy. These receptors came from a female donor with multiple sclerosis, enrolled in a pregnancy study. CDR3s include the opening cysteine and the closing phenylalanine or tryptophan. A D gene is named only where the DNA matches it firmly. Rows give clone size only sometimes, using once, few, many, or a class for an expanded clone.

.	TRBV20-1	TRBJ2-1	.	TGCAGTGGCGTTTCCAATGAGCAGTTCTTC	CSGVSNEQFF
.	TRBV7-2	TRBJ2-6	.	TGTGCCAGCAGCTTTCTGGGGGGCTCTGGGGCCAACGTCCTGACTTTC	CASSFLGGSGANVLTF
.	TRBV10-3	TRBJ2-7	.	TGTGCCATCAATAACAGCCCTTCCTACGAGCAGTACTTC	CAINNSPSYEQYF
.	TRBV27	TRBJ2-2	few	TGTGCCAGCAGCCAGCGAAACCCCGGGGAGCTGTTTTTT	CASSQRNPGELFF
TRBD2	TRBV19	TRBJ2-3	.	TGTGCCACCGCTAGCGGGATCACAGATACGCAGTATTTT	CATASGITDTQYF
TRBD2	TRBV15	TRBJ2-7	.	TGTGCCACCAGCAGAGAGATAGCGGGACCGACCTACGAGCAGTACTTC	CATSREIAGPTYEQYF
TRBD1	TRBV19	TRBJ1-3	.	TGTGCCAGTATCGGACAGGGGGCGACTCTTGGAAACACCATATATTTT	CASIGQGATLGNTIYF
TRBD1	TRBV4-3	TRBJ1-1	.	TGCGCCAGCAGCCAAGTGGGGACAGGGCACACTGAAGCTTTCTTT	CASSQVGTGHTEAFF
.	TRBV7-2	TRBJ1-5	few	TGTGCCAGCAGCTTACCATATCAGCCCCAGCATTTT	CASSLPYQPQHF
.	TRBV20-1	TRBJ1-4	once	TGCAGTGCTAGATATCGGGAAAAACTGTTTTTT	CSARYREKLFF
.	TRBV5-4	TRBJ2-5	.	TGTGCCAGCAGCTTGAAACAGGGAAAGACCCAGTACTTC	CASSLKQGKTQYF
.	TRBV6-5	TRBJ1-4	.	TGTGCCAGCAGTTACTCTTGGAGGGTTGGTGAAAAACTGTTTTTT	CASSYSWRVGEKLFF
TRBD2	TRBV5-1	TRBJ2-5	.	TGCGCCAGCAGCTTGGGACTAGCGGGAGGGGGATACCAAGAGACCCAGTACTTC	CASSLGLAGGGYQETQYF
.	TRBV5-1	TRBJ2-7	.	TGCGCCAGCAGCTTGGGGGGCCTTACGAGCCACGAGCAGTACTTC	CASSLGGLTSHEQYF
.	TRBV11-2	TRBJ2-5	.	TGTGCCAGCAGCTTAGGAGCGGCGTACCAAGAGACCCAGTACTTC	CASSLGAAYQETQYF
.	TRBV10-3	TRBJ2-7	.	TGTGCCATCCGGGGGAGCTCCTACGAGCAGTACTTC	CAIRGSSYEQYF
.	TRBV30	TRBJ1-5	.	TGTGCCTGGAGTCCGACAGACAATCAGCCCCAGCATTTT	CAWSPTDNQPQHF
TRBD1	TRBV7-7	TRBJ2-5	.	TGTGCCAGCAGCTACGACAGGGGGAGAGAGACCCAGTACTTC	CASSYDRGRETQYF
TRBD1	TRBV7-2	TRBJ1-6	.	TGTGCCAGCAGCTCTACAGGGGGTAATTCACCCCTCCACTTT	CASSSTGGNSPLHF